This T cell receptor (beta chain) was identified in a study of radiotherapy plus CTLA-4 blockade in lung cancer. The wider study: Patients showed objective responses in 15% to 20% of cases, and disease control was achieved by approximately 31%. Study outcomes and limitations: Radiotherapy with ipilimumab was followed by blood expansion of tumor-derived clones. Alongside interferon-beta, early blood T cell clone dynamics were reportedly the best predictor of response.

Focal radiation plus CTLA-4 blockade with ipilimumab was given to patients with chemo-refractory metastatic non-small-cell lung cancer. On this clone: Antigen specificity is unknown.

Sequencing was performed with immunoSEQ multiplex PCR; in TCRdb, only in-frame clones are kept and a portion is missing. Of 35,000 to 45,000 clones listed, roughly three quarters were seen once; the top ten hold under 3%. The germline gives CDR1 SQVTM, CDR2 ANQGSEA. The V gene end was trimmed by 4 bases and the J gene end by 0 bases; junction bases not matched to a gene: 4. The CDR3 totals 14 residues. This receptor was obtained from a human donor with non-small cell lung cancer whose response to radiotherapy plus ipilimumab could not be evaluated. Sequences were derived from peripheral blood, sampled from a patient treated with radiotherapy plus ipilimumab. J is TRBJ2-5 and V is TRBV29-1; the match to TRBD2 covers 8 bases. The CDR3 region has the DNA TGCAGCGTTGGACTAGCGATGTACCAAGAGACCCAGTACTTC. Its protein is CSVGLAMYQETQYF. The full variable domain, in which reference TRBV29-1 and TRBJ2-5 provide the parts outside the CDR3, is SAVISQKPSRDICQRGTSLTIQCQVDSQVTMMFWYRQQPGQSLTLIATANQGSEATYESGFVIDKFPISRPNLTFSTLTVSNMSPEDSSIYLCSVGLAMYQETQYFGPGTRLLVL.